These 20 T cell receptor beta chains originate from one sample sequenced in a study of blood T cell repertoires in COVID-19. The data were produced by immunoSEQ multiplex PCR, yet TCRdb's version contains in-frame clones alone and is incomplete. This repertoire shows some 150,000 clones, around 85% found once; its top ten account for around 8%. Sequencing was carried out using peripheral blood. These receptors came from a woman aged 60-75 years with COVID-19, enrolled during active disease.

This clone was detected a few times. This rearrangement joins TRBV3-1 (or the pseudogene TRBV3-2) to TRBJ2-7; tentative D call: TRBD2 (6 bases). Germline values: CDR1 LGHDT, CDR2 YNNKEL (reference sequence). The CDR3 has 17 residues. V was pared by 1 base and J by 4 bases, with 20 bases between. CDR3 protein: CASSQGGRWGGGYEQYF. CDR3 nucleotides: TGTGCCAGCAGCCAAGGGGGTAGATGGGGCGGAGGGTACGAGCAGTACTTC.

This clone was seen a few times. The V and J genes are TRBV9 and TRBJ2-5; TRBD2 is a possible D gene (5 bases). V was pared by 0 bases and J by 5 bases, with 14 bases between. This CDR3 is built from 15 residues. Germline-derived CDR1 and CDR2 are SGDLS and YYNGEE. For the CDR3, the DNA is TGTGCCAGCAGCGTAGACGGGGATGATGCGGAGACCCAGTACTTC. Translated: CASSVDGDDAETQYF. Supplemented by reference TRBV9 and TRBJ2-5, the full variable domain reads DSGVTQTPKHLITATGQRVTLRCSPRSGDLSVYWYQQSLDQGLQFLIQYYNGEERAKGNILERFSAQQFPDLHSELNLSSLELGDSALYFCASSVDGDDAETQYFGPGTRLLVL.

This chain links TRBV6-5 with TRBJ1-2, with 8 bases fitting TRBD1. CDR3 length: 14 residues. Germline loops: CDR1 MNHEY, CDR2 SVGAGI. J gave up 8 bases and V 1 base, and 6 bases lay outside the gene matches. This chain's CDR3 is CASSYFRGPGGYTF. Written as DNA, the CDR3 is TGTGCCAGCAGTTACTTCAGGGGGCCTGGGGGCTACACCTTC.

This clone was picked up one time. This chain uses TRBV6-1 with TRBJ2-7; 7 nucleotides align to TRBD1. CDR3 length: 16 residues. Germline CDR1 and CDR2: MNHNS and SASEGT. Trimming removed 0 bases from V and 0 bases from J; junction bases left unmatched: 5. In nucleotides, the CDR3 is TGTGCCAGCAGTGAAGCGAACAGGGGTTACTCCTACGAGCAGTACTTC. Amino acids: CASSEANRGYSYEQYF.

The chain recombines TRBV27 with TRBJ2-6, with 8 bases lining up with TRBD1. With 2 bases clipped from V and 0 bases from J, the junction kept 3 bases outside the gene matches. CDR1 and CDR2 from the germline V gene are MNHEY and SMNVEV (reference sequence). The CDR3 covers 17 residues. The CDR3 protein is CASSLTDRDSGANVLTF. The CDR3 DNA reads TGTGCCAGCAGTTTAACGGACAGGGACTCTGGGGCCAACGTCCTGACTTTC.

The CDR3 loop reads CASSHGQAPEEQYF. In nucleotides, the CDR3 is TGTGCCAGCAGTCACGGACAGGCCCCGGAAGAGCAGTACTTC. V gene TRBV6-6 combines with J gene TRBJ2-7, with 7 bases aligning to TRBD1. This CDR3 comprises 14 residues. CDR1 and CDR2 from the germline V gene are MNHNY and SVGAGI (reference sequence). The V gene end was trimmed by 5 bases and the J gene end by 7 bases; junction bases not matched to a gene: 11.

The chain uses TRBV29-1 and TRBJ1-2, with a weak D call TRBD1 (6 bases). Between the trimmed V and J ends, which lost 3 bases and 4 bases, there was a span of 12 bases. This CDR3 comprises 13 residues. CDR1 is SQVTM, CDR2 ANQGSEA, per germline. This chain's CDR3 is CSVDRGFSYGYTF. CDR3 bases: TGCAGCGTTGACAGGGGTTTTAGCTATGGCTACACCTTC.

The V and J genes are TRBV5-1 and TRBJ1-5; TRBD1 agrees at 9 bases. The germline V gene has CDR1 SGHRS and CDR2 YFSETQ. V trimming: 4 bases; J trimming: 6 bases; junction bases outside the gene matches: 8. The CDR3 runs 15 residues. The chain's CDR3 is CASSEQGAMGQPQHF. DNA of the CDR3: TGCGCCAGCAGCGAACAGGGGGCGATGGGTCAGCCCCAGCATTTT. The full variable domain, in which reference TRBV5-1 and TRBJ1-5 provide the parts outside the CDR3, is KAGVTQTPRYLIKTRGQQVTLSCSPISGHRSVSWYQQTPGQGLQFLFEYFSETQRNKGNFPGRFSGRQFSNSRSEMNVSTLELGDSALYLCASSEQGAMGQPQHFGDGTRLSIL.

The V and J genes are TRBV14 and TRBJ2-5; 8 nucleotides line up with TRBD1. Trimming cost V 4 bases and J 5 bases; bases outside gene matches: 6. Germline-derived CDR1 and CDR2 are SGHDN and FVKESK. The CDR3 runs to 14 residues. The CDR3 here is CASSRLDRDETQYF. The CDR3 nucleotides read TGTGCCAGCAGCCGCCTGGACAGGGATGAGACCCAGTACTTC.

CDR3: CASSPQVLRGDYGYTF. The CDR3 nucleotides are TGTGCCAGCAGCCCTCAGGTCCTCCGCGGGGACTATGGCTACACCTTC. V is TRBV7-9 and J is TRBJ1-2; D not certain. The germline V and J ends were trimmed by 5 bases and 3 bases, with 19 bases remaining between them. This CDR3 comprises 16 residues. CDR1 and CDR2 from the germline V gene are SEHNR and FQNEAQ (reference sequence).

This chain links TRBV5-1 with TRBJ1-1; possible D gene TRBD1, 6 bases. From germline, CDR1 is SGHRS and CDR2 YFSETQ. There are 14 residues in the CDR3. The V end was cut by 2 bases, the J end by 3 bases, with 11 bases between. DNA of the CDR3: TGCGCCAGCAGCTTCAGGGGTTTGGACACTGAAGCTTTCTTT. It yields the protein CASSFRGLDTEAFF.

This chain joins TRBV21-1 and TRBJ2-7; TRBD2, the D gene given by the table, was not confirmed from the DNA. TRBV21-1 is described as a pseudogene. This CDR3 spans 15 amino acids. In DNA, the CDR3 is TGTGCCACCAACGGGTGTACGGGGGAAACCTACGAGCAGTACTTC. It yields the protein CATNGCTGETYEQYF.

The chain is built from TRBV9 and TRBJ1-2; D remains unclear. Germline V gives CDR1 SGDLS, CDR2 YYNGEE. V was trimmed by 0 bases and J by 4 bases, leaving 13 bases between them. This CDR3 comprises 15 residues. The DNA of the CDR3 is TGTGCCAGCAGCGTAGAGCAGGCGTCCTTCTATGGCTACACCTTC. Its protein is CASSVEQASFYGYTF.

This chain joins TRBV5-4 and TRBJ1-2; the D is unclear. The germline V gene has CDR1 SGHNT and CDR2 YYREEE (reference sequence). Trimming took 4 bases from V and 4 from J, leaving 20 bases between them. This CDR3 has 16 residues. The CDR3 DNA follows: TGTGCCAGCAGCAACCCAACTGGAGGCCGGGGCTATGGCTACACCTTC. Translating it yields CASSNPTGGRGYGYTF.

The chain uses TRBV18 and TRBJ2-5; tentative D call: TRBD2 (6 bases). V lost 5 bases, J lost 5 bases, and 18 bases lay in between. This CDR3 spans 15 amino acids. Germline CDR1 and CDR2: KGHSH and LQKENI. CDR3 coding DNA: TGTGCCAGCTCATGGAGGGCTGGGCACGGGGAGACCCAGTACTTC. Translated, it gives CASSWRAGHGETQYF. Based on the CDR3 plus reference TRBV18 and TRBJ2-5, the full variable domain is NAGVMQNPRHLVRRRGQEARLRCSPMKGHSHVYWYRQLPEEGLKFMVYLQKENIIDESGMPKERFSAEFPKEGPSILRIQQVVRGDSAAYFCASSWRAGHGETQYFGPGTRLLVL.

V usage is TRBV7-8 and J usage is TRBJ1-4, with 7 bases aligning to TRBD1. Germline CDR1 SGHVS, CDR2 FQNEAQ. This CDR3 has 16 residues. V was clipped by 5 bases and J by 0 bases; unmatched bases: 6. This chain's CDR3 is CASSRDRIATNEKLFF. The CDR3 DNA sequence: TGTGCCAGCAGCCGGGACAGAATTGCAACTAATGAAAAACTGTTTTTT.

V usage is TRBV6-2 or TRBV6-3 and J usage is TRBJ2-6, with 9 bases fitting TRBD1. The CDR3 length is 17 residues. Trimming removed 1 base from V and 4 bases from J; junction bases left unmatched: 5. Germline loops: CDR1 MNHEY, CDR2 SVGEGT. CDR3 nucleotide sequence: TGTGCCAGCAGTTACTGGACAGGGGATTCCGGGGCCAACGTCCTGACTTTC. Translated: CASSYWTGDSGANVLTF.

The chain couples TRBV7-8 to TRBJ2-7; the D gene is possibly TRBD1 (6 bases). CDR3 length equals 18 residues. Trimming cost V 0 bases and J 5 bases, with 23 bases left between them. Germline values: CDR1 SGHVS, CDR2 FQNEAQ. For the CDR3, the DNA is TGTGCCAGCAGCTTAGCTTTTACGTGGGAACAGGGCGTACACGAGCAGTACTTC. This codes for CASSLAFTWEQGVHEQYF. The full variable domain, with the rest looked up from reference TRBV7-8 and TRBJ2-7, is GAGVSQSPRYKVAKRGQDVALRCDPISGHVSLFWYQQALGQGPEFLTYFQNEAQLDKSGLPSDRFFAERPEGSVSTLKIQRTQQEDSAVYLCASSLAFTWEQGVHEQYFGPGTRLTVT.

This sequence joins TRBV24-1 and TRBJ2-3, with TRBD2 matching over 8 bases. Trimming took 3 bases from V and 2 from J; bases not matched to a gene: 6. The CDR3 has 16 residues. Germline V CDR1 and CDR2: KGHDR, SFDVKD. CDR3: CATSDTTGGNTDTQYF. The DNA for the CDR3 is TGTGCCACCAGTGATACGACGGGGGGGAACACAGATACGCAGTATTTT.

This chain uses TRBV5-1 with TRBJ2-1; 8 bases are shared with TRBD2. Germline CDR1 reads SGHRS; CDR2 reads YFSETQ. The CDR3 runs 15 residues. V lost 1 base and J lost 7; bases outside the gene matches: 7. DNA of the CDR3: TGCGCCAGCAGCTTGATTAGCGGGGCGGGTAATGAGCAGTTCTTC. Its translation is CASSLISGAGNEQFF.